This T cell receptor beta chain was sequenced in a study of tumor-infiltrating lymphocytes in localized non-small cell lung cancer. For the study at large: Each patient gave resected tumor and non-adjacent uninvolved lung tissue. Whole-study findings and limits: Compared with uninvolved lung, tumors showed higher T cell infiltration by TCRbeta sequencing. Not all patients were TCR sequenced, owing to tissue quantity. T-cell fraction did not differ between immunotypes IM1 and IM2.

Assay: immunoSEQ multiplex PCR; the TCRdb copy retains only in-frame clones and omits some. The sample lists some 13,000 clones, 74% occurring once. By its share, this clone is medium-sized. Its cognate antigen is unknown. Sequencing input: uninvolved lung tissue not adjacent to the tumor. This sequence was found in a human donor with non-small cell lung cancer.

CDR3 bases: TGTGCCAGCAGTCTGGAGAACAGCGCGACAGATACGCAGTATTTT. Its protein product is CASSLENSATDTQYF. The chain recombines TRBV28 with TRBJ2-3; D ambiguous. This CDR3 spans 15 amino acids. Germline V gene lookup returns CDR1 MDHEN and CDR2 SYDVKM. Trimming took off 5 bases at V and 3 bases at J, with 15 bases between the two ends. Variable domain in full (rest from reference TRBV28 and TRBJ2-3): DVKVTQSSRYLVKRTGEKVFLECVQDMDHENMFWYRQDPGLGLRLIYFSYDVKMKEKGDIPEGYSVSREKKERFSLILESASTNQTSMYLCASSLENSATDTQYFGPGTRLTVL.